This T cell receptor (beta chain) was sequenced in a study of blood T cells in healthy people across ages. Study-level findings and limits: As age increased, TCR beta diversity per million T cells fell in a roughly linear fashion.

Germline V gene sequence: CDR1 PRHDT, CDR2 FYEKMQ (reference sequence). The CDR3 sequence is 15 residues long. V shed 0 bases and J shed 1 base, with 8 bases lying between them. Combining a sample-barcoded 5' primer with a J-beta primer mix, a second PCR ran for roughly 7 to 11 cycles. Researchers report that a template-switch adaptor with 12 random nucleotides tagged each cDNA molecule. TCRdb fed the 5' RACE reads into MiXCR, producing one record per CDR3 protein. The sample includes about 400,000 distinct CDR3 sequences, over 45% of them seen just once. Points on this clonotype: What it binds is unknown.

The chain has TRBV13 and TRBJ2-3; D not resolved. The clonotype comes from a man aged 55 to 69 in good health. Material for sequencing was blood. The CDR3, as DNA: TGTGCCAGCAGCTTAGGCCTTCAGGGCACAGATACGCAGTATTTT. Translated, it gives CASSLGLQGTDTQYF.